One sample yielded the 2 T cell receptor beta chains listed below, sequenced in a study of response to subunit inactivated influenza vaccine. TCRdb fed the RT-PCR reads into MiXCR, producing one record per CDR3 protein. Found here are hundreds of thousands of distinct CDR3 sequences, 15% to 18% of them singletons; the top ten hold 11%. The source material was PBMCs from blood, sampled 12 days after vaccination. The receptors were sampled from a man between 45 and 60 years old who received an inactivated influenza vaccine.

The V and J genes are TRBV11-2 and TRBJ2-6; 8 bases line up with TRBD1. The germline CDR1 and CDR2 sequences are SGHAT and FQNNGV. The CDR3 spans 21 residues. The V segment lost 2 bases and the J segment 0 bases; nucleotides outside the gene matches: 15. The CDR3 DNA is TGTGCCAGCAGCTTACTACCCCCCGACAGGGGAAGGAGCTCTGGGGCCAACGTCCTGACTTTC. Amino acids: CASSLLPPDRGRSSGANVLTF.

This clonotype showed up just a few times. One end of the junction is discordant with germline, which a read error may explain. The rearrangement uses TRBV7-7 and TRBJ2-7, with TRBD2 matching over 7 bases. The CDR3 is 14 amino acids. Germline CDR1 reads SSHAT; CDR2 reads FNYEAQ (reference sequence). The CDR3 bases are TGTGCTAGCAGCCCTGGCGGGGGTGGTTCCGAGCAGTACTTC. Protein: CASSPGGGGSEQYF.